These T cell receptor beta chains were read from a single sample in a study of shared clonotypes between healthy human individuals. Sequencing used immunoSEQ multiplex PCR; TCRdb keeps in-frame clones, though not all of them. The table has roughly 600,000 clones, 95% to 98% seen once. The specimen was naive CD8+ T cells sorted from blood. These receptors were collected from a man in his thirties or forties in good health. CDR3s include the opening cysteine and the closing phenylalanine or tryptophan. A D gene is named only where the DNA matches it firmly. The size entry is marked missing in some rows and otherwise reads once, few, many or a size class.

d_gene,abundance,v_gene,j_gene,CDR3nt,CDR3aa
-,-,TRBV15,TRBJ2-7,TGTGCCACCAGCAGAGTATCGACAGTTGTCGACGAGCAGTACTTC,CATSRVSTVVDEQYF
TRBD1,-,TRBV5-5,TRBJ1-1,TGTGCCAGCAGCACGACAGGGGGCGGCGCTGAAGCTTTCTTT,CASSTTGGGAEAFF
-,-,TRBV4-1,TRBJ2-7,TGCGCCAGCAGCCAAGTGGAGCGGAGGAGCTCCTACGAGCAGTACTTC,CASSQVERRSSYEQYF
-,-,TRBV5-5,TRBJ2-1,TGTGCCAGCAGTTACACCGTTGTCCGAAACAATGAGCAGTTCTTC,CASSYTVVRNNEQFF
-,few,TRBV6-1,TRBJ1-5,TGTGCCAGCAGTGCTGAATCGTGGGATCAGCCCCAGCATTTT,CASSAESWDQPQHF
-,-,TRBV6-4,TRBJ1-5,TGTGCCAGCAGAGGGCGCCAAAATCAGCCCCAGCATTTT,CASRGRQNQPQHF
TRBD2,-,TRBV4-2,TRBJ2-7,TGTGCCAGCAGCCAACTGGGACTAGCGGGAGCGGAGGAGCAGTACTTC,CASSQLGLAGAEEQYF
-,-,TRBV25-1,TRBJ2-2,TGTGCCAGCAGTGGACGGACTTCGTGGGAGCTGTTTTTT,CASSGRTSWELFF
TRBD2,-,TRBV7-8,TRBJ2-7,TGTGCCAGCAGCTATCCCGGGACTAGCGGGAGGGCCGTCCACGAGCAGTACTTC,CASSYPGTSGRAVHEQYF
-,-,TRBV2,TRBJ1-1,TGTGCCAGCACCACCCCCGGAGAGTCCACTGAAGCTTTCTTT,CASTTPGESTEAFF
-,-,TRBV9,TRBJ2-1,TGTGCCAGCAGCGTAGACGGGATCTCCTACAATGAGCAGTTCTTC,CASSVDGISYNEQFF
-,-,TRBV6-5,TRBJ1-4,TGTGCCAGCAGTTACGGGGCAACTAATGAAAAACTGTTTTTT,CASSYGATNEKLFF
TRBD2,-,TRBV7-9,TRBJ2-7,TGTGCCAGCAGCCCATCCCCGGGACTAGCGGGATTTCACTCCTACGAGCAGTACTTC,CASSPSPGLAGFHSYEQYF
-,-,TRBV14,TRBJ2-7,TGTGCCAGCAGCCAACGGGGCAGCGCCTACGAGCAGTACTTC,CASSQRGSAYEQYF
-,-,TRBV14,TRBJ2-7,TGTGCCAGCAGCCCTTTCTCAGGTGGAACCTACGAGCAGTACTTC,CASSPFSGGTYEQYF
-,-,TRBV2,TRBJ2-7,TGTGCCAGCAGTTTAACTGGCTCCTACGAGCAGTACTTC,CASSLTGSYEQYF
-,once,TRBV7-8,TRBJ1-1,TGTGCCAGCAGCTTAGTTTTCGAGACTGAAGCTTTCTTT,CASSLVFETEAFF
-,-,TRBV7-7,TRBJ2-2,TGTGCCAGCAGCTTAGCGGGAGTGGGTACCGGGGAGCTGTTTTTT,CASSLAGVGTGELFF
-,-,TRBV5-1,TRBJ2-7,TGCGCCAGCAGCTTGGGCCCATTAGCAAGTTCCTCCTACGAGCAGTACTTC,CASSLGPLASSSYEQYF
TRBD2,-,TRBV28,TRBJ2-7,TGTGCCAGCAGTTTCGGGACTAGCGGGAGACCCTACGAGCAGTACTTC,CASSFGTSGRPYEQYF
-,-,TRBV9,TRBJ1-3,TGTGCCAGCAACGAATGGACAGACTCTGGAAACACCATATATTTT,CASNEWTDSGNTIYF
-,-,TRBV4-1,TRBJ1-1,TGCGCCAGCAGCCAAGGTTTCATGGGGGAAACGGTTCGGGTAAACACTGAAGCTTTCTTT,CASSQGFMGETVRVNTEAFF
TRBD1,-,TRBV5-4,TRBJ2-7,TGTGCCAGCAGCCGGGACAGGGGGTGGGAGCAGTACTTC,CASSRDRGWEQYF
-,-,TRBV27,TRBJ1-1,TGTGCCAGCAGTTTATCGTGGCAGATGAACACTGAAGCTTTCTTT,CASSLSWQMNTEAFF
TRBD2,once,TRBV6-5,TRBJ2-1,TGTGCCAGCAGTTTCCAGACTAGCACGGAGCAGTTCTTC,CASSFQTSTEQFF
-,-,TRBV27,TRBJ2-7,TGTGCCAGCAGCTTTACGCCCTACGAGCAGTACTTC,CASSFTPYEQYF
-,-,TRBV27,TRBJ2-3,TGTGCCAGCAAGGAGTTATCTAGCACAGATACGCAGTATTTT,CASKELSSTDTQYF
-,once,TRBV6-5,TRBJ1-4,TGTGCCAGCGGGACTCACGATGTAAATGAAAAACTGTTTTTT,CASGTHDVNEKLFF
TRBD2,-,TRBV6-5,TRBJ2-7,TGTGCCAGCAGCCGGGCAGCGGGGAGATACGAGCAGTACTTC,CASSRAAGRYEQYF
-,-,TRBV7-9,TRBJ1-1,TGTGCCAGCAGCTTAGAGGGAGTTGAAGCTTTCTTT,CASSLEGVEAFF